This TCR beta chain came from a study of graft-versus-host responses after intestinal transplantation. Study at large: Once they had received anti-thymocyte globulin induction, all recipients took tacrolimus and steroids for approximately 3 years.

Germline V lookup: CDR1 MNHEY, CDR2 SVGAGI. The CDR3 sequence is 14 residues long. The ends lost 6 bases at V and 2 bases at J; junction bases unmatched: 4. Some clones are missing from TCRdb's copy, which holds only in-frame ones; the method was immunoSEQ multiplex PCR. The sample consists of approximately 77,000 clones, approximately 90% of them appearing once. Concerning this clone: Its cognate antigen is unknown.

General study points: Peak GvH clone levels in circulation were associated with early post-transplant HvG declines. Allografts from individuals with graft-donor T cell macrochimerism displayed high graft-versus-host to host-versus-graft clonal ratios. Some GvH clones were seen earlier in gut or blood, suggesting intestinal origin.

This receptor was taken from a human patient who received an intestinal transplant, so some T cells may come from the graft donor. The genes are TRBV6-5 and TRBJ1-3, with 7 bases matching TRBD1. Sample: PBMCs, taken 98 days after intestinal transplantation. Here the CDR3 DNA reads TGTGCCAGCAGGACAGGGCGAGCTGGAAACACCATATATTTT. Its translation: CASRTGRAGNTIYF.